This T cell receptor beta chain was recorded in a study of beta chain features in type 1 diabetes. Sequencing targeted expressed TCRB transcripts, as all isolated RNA had been reverse transcribed. Profiled with immunoSEQ multiplex PCR; TCRdb holds only in-frame clones, not every one. The profile shows 200,000 to 250,000 clones, over 65% of them singletons. This CDR3 has 14 residues. Trimming took off 5 bases at V and 3 bases at J, with 11 bases between the two ends. Germline V lookup: CDR1 LGHNA, CDR2 YNFKEQ. The sequence was collected from a man aged 25-40 years in good health. The rearrangement uses TRBV4-2 and TRBJ1-5, with D unresolved. The source material was naive CD4+ T cells from blood. CDR3 nucleotide sequence: TGTGCCAGCAGCAGGCGAGGTGACAATCAGCCCCAGCATTTT. Encoded protein: CASSRRGDNQPQHF.